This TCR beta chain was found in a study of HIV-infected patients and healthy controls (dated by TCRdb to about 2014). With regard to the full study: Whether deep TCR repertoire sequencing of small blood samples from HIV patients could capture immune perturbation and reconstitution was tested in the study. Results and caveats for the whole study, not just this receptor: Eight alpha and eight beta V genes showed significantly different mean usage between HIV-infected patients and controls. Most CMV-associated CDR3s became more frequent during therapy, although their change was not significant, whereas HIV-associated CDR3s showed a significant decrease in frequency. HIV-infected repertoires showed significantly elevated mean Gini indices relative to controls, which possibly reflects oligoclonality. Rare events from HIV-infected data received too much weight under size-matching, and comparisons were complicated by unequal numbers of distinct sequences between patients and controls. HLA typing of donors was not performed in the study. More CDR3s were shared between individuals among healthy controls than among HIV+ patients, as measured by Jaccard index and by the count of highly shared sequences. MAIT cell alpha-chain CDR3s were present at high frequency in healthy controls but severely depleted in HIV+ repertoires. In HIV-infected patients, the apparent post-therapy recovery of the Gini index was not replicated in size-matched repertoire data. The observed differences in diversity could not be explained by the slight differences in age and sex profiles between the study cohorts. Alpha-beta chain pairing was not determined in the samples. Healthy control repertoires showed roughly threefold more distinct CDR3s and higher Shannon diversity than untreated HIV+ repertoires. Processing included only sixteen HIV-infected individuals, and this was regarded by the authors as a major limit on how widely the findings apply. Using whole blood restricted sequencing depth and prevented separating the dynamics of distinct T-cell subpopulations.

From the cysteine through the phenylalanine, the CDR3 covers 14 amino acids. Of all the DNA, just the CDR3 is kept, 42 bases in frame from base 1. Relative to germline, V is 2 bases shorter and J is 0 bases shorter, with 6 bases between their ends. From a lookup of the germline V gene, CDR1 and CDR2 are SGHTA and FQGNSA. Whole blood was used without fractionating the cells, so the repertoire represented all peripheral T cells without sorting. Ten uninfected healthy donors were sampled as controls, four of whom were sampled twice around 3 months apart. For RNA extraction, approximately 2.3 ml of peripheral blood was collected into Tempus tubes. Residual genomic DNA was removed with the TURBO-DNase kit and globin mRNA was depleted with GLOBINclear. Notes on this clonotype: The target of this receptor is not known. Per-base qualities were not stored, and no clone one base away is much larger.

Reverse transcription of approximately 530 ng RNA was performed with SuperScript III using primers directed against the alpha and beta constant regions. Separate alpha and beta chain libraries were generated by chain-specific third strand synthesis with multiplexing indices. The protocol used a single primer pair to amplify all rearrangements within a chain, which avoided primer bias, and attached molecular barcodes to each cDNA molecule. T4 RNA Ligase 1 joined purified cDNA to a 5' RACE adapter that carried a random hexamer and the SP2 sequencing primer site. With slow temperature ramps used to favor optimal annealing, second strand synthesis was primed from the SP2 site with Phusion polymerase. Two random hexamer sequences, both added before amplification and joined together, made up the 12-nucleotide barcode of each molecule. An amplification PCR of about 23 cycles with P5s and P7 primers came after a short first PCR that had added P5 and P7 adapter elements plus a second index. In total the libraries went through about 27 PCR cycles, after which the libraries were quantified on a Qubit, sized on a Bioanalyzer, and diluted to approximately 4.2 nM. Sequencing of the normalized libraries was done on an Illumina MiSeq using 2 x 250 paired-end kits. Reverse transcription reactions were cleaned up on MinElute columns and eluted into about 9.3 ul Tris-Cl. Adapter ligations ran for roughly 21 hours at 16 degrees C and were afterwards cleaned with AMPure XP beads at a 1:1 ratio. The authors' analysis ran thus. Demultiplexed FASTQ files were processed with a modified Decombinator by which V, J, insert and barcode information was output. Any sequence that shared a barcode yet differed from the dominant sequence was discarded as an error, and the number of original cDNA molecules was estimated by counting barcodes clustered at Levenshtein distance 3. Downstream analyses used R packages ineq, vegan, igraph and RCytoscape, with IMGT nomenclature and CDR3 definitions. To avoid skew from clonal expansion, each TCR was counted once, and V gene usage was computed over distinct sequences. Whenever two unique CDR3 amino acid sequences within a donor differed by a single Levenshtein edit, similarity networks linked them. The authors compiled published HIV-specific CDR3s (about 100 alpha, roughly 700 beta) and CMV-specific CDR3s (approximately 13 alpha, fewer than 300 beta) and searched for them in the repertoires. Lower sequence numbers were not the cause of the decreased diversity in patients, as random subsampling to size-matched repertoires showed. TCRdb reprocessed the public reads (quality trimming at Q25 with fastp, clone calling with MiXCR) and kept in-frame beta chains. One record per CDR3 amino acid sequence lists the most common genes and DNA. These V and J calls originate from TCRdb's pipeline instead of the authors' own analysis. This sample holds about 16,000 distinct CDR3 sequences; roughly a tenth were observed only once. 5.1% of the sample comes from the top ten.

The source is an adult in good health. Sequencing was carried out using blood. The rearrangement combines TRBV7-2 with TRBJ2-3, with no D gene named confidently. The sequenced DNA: TGTGCCAGCAGCTTATATCAAAGCACAGATACGCAGTATTTT. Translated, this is CASSLYQSTDTQYF.